What follows are 24 T cell receptor beta chains derived from one specimen sequenced in a study of cytomegalovirus exposure and HLA in healthy donors. PCR amplification relied on 60 Vbeta primers (plus 13 Jbeta primers). Generated by immunoSEQ multiplex PCR, the TCRdb table keeps only in-frame clones and is missing some. The table records under 150,000 clones, more than 60% of them present only once. Source material: PBMCs. The receptors derive from a woman in her forties in good health and CMV-seronegative.

The chain uses TRBV6-5 and TRBJ1-1, with TRBD1 identical over 11 bases. V dropped 0 bases and J dropped 14; count of bases not matched to a gene: 8. This CDR3 has 14 amino acids. CDR1 is MNHEY, CDR2 SVGAGI, per germline. As DNA, the CDR3 is TGTGCCAGCAGTTACTCTCCGGGACAGGGGGGTTACTTCTTT. Protein product: CASSYSPGQGGYFF.

The chain joins TRBV27 to TRBJ1-2; no definite D call. Trimming stripped 0 bases from V and 3 bases from J, with 8 bases between. CDR1 and CDR2 (germline): MNHEY, SMNVEV (reference sequence). CDR3 length: 14 amino acids. The CDR3, as DNA: TGTGCCAGCAGTTTATCGTACGGGTACTATGGCTACACCTTC. Its translation: CASSLSYGYYGYTF.

The genes are TRBV7-7 and TRBJ1-5, with 8 bases fitting TRBD1. V was clipped by 0 bases and J by 5 bases; unmatched bases: 9. Germline CDR1 and CDR2: SSHAT and FNYEAQ (reference sequence). This CDR3 comprises 17 residues. The CDR3 DNA reads as TGTGCCAGCAGCTTAGCGGTCGGACAGGGCCTCCATCAGCCCCAGCATTTT. Protein product: CASSLAVGQGLHQPQHF.

This clone was seen only a few times. This sample also contains other DNA sequences that code for the same CDR3. This chain connects TRBV7-9 to TRBJ1-2; D ambiguous. This CDR3 has 14 residues. Germline V gene data show CDR1 as SEHNR and CDR2 as FQNEAQ (reference sequence). V was cut by 1 base and J by 2 bases, with 8 bases left in between. CDR3 region: CASSLELRNYGYTF. The CDR3 DNA sequence: TGTGCCAGCAGCTTAGAGCTCAGGAACTATGGCTACACCTTC.

The J gene is TRBJ2-1, the V gene TRBV11-3; 9 nucleotides match TRBD2. The CDR3 totals 15 residues. Germline V gene data show CDR1 as SGHNT and CDR2 as YENEEA. Trimming cost V 5 bases and J 4 bases; bases outside gene matches: 6. The CDR3 DNA reads TGTGCCAGCAGCCACGGACTAGCGTTGTACAATGAGCAGTTCTTC. Its translation is CASSHGLALYNEQFF.

This clone occurred a few times. The CDR3, as DNA: TGTGCCAGCACTCTAGCGGGCGCCACCTACGAGCAGTACTTC. This gives the protein CASTLAGATYEQYF. This chain joins TRBV2 and TRBJ2-7; 8 bases fit TRBD2. In germline, CDR1 is SNHLY, CDR2 FYNNEI. The trim removed 7 bases at V and 2 bases at J, leaving 7 bases unmatched. The CDR3 length is 14 residues.

The chain joins TRBV7-9 to TRBJ2-7; D not certain. Deletions cut 1 base from V and 8 bases from J, with 15 bases between. This CDR3 spans 14 amino acids. CDR1 is SEHNR, CDR2 FQNEAQ, per germline (reference sequence). In nucleotides, the CDR3 is TGTGCCAGCAGCTTAGATTCTATATCAGGAAAGCAGTACTTC. Its protein is CASSLDSISGKQYF.

CDR3 coding DNA: TGTGCCTGGAAGAGGGATGGGACCCAGTACTTC. This encodes CAWKRDGTQYF. V is TRBV30 and J is TRBJ2-5; the D gene is possibly TRBD2 (5 bases). V was shortened by 4 bases and J by 7 bases, with 10 bases between the two germline ends. This CDR3 has 11 amino acids. From germline, CDR1 is GTSNPN and CDR2 SVGIG (reference sequence).

The chain is built from TRBV30 and TRBJ1-1; TRBD1 agrees at 12 bases. Looked up from germline, CDR1 is GTSNPN and CDR2 is SVGIG (reference sequence). The V segment lost 1 base and the J segment 10 bases; nucleotides outside the gene matches: 4. The CDR3 contains 13 residues. Here the CDR3 DNA reads TGTGCCTGGAGTGGTGGGACAGGGGGCATAGCTTTCTTT. Residues: CAWSGGTGGIAFF.

This chain uses TRBV5-1 with TRBJ1-5, with 9 bases aligning to TRBD1. The CDR3 covers 16 residues. Trimming removed 3 bases from V and 1 base from J; junction bases left unmatched: 5. CDR1 is SGHRS and CDR2 is YFSETQ in the germline V gene. The CDR3 DNA reads TGCGCCAGCAGCTCAGGGACAGGGCTGAGCAATCAGCCCCAGCATTTT. It is translated as CASSSGTGLSNQPQHF. The variable domain in full, with the rest retrieved from reference TRBV5-1 and TRBJ1-5, is KAGVTQTPRYLIKTRGQQVTLSCSPISGHRSVSWYQQTPGQGLQFLFEYFSETQRNKGNFPGRFSGRQFSNSRSEMNVSTLELGDSALYLCASSSGTGLSNQPQHFGDGTRLSIL.

CDR3 bases: TGTGCCAGTAGTATTAGCGAGGGCACAGATACGCAGTATTTT. Translation: CASSISEGTDTQYF. V gene TRBV19 combines with J gene TRBJ2-3; TRBD2 is a possible D gene (5 bases). CDR1 is LNHDA, CDR2 SQIVND, per germline (reference sequence). V lost 3 bases and J 1 base, leaving 8 bases between the germline ends. This CDR3 comprises 14 residues.

V gene TRBV7-8 combines with J gene TRBJ1-5; no definite D call. Germline values: CDR1 SGHVS, CDR2 FQNEAQ. This CDR3 contains 14 residues. Deletions cut 1 base from V and 4 bases from J, with 8 bases between. In DNA, the CDR3 is TGTGCCAGCAGCTTAGGACAACTGAATCAGCCCCAGCATTTT. Amino acid sequence: CASSLGQLNQPQHF.

The chain links TRBV11-2 to TRBJ2-1; 14 bases agree with TRBD2. The junction had 3 bases not matched to a gene; V was cut back by 4 bases and J by 4 bases. The V gene's germline CDR1 is SGHAT and CDR2 FQNNGV. The CDR3 is made up of 16 amino acids. CDR3 loop: CASSYGLAGGYNEQFF. The CDR3, as DNA: TGTGCCAGCAGCTATGGACTAGCGGGGGGTTACAATGAGCAGTTCTTC.

This CDR3 reads CARARGTPPNYGYTF. The CDR3 DNA reads TGTGCCAGGGCCCGGGGGACCCCGCCTAACTATGGCTACACCTTC. The chain uses TRBV6-6 and TRBJ1-2; weak D call: TRBD1 (5 bases). The V gene lost 9 bases and the J gene lost 0 bases, with 17 bases spanning the gap. Germline V gene sequence: CDR1 MNHNY, CDR2 SVGAGI (reference sequence). The CDR3 is 15 residues long.

The chain recombines TRBV28 with TRBJ2-7, with D unresolved. This CDR3 spans 12 amino acids. Trimming pared 6 bases from V and 7 bases from J, leaving 13 bases between. Germline values: CDR1 MDHEN, CDR2 SYDVKM. The CDR3 DNA reads as TGTGCCAGCAGGAAGACACTGATGGAGCAGTACTTC. Amino acid sequence: CASRKTLMEQYF.

V is TRBV5-6 and J is TRBJ2-7; D remains ambiguous. The CDR3 is 14 residues long. Trimming left V 3 bases short and J 2 bases short, with 12 bases between. CDR1 is SGHDT and CDR2 is YYEEEE in the germline V gene. The CDR3 loop reads CASSSASAAYEQYF. CDR3 bases: TGTGCCAGCAGCTCAGCGTCAGCCGCCTACGAGCAGTACTTC.

This chain uses TRBV28 with TRBJ2-6; D unresolved. The ends were cut back, 6 bases at V and 4 bases at J, with 7 bases in the middle. Germline-derived CDR1 and CDR2 are MDHEN and SYDVKM. This CDR3 has 13 amino acids. CDR3 sequence reads: CASRRPGANVLTF. Written as DNA, the CDR3 is TGTGCCAGCAGGCGTCCCGGGGCCAACGTCCTGACTTTC.

This chain connects TRBV27 to TRBJ1-1; D is unclear. The CDR3 loop spans 14 amino acids. Per germline, CDR1 MNHEY and CDR2 SMNVEV (reference sequence). The V end was cut by 4 bases, the J end by 1 base, with 10 bases between. The CDR3, as DNA: TGTGCCAGCAGTTACGGCGGGCCGAACACTGAAGCTTTCTTT. This encodes CASSYGGPNTEAFF.

The chain combines TRBV27 with TRBJ2-3; weak D call: TRBD2 (6 bases). Trimming took 6 bases from V and 3 from J, leaving 13 bases between them. This CDR3 has 14 residues. Germline V gives CDR1 MNHEY, CDR2 SMNVEV (reference sequence). CDR3 in amino acids: CASRRGLETDTQYF. The CDR3 nucleotides are TGTGCCAGCAGGCGGGGACTTGAGACAGATACGCAGTATTTT.

This chain links TRBV2 with TRBJ1-2, with 8 positions matching TRBD1. The CDR3 totals 15 residues. V was clipped by 6 bases and J by 3 bases; unmatched bases: 9. Per the germline V gene, CDR1 is SNHLY and CDR2 is FYNNEI. The DNA of the CDR3 is TGTGCCAGCAGCCCTCCAGACAGGGGATACTATGGCTACACCTTC. Translated: CASSPPDRGYYGYTF.

The chain combines TRBV6-5 with TRBJ2-2; 7 bases match TRBD1. V shed 4 bases, J shed 4 bases, and the junction held 9 bases outside the gene matches. CDR1 MNHEY and CDR2 SVGAGI come from the germline V gene. This CDR3 is 16 amino acids long. As DNA, the CDR3 is TGTGCCAGCAGTTTCGAGGGGGCGCGAGGCACCGGGGAGCTGTTTTTT. Residues: CASSFEGARGTGELFF.

The rearrangement uses TRBV29-1 and TRBJ2-3; 7 nucleotides agree with TRBD2. Germline V lookup: CDR1 SQVTM, CDR2 ANQGSEA. After removal of 6 bases from V and 1 base from J, the junction contained 10 bases not matched to a gene. The CDR3 consists of 15 residues. The CDR3 nucleotides are TGCAGCGTAAACTCGCGGGCGGGGGGCACAGATACGCAGTATTTT. Encoded protein: CSVNSRAGGTDTQYF.

This clone was seen a few times. The chain uses TRBV15 and TRBJ2-1; 8 bases align to TRBD1. The junction had 5 bases not matched to a gene; V was cut back by 0 bases and J by 7 bases. In germline, CDR1 is LNHNV, CDR2 YYDKDF (reference sequence). The CDR3 sequence is 15 residues long. Written as DNA, the CDR3 is TGTGCCACCAGCAGAGAAAGGACAGGGATGAATGAGCAGTTCTTC. It is translated as CATSRERTGMNEQFF.

This clone was detected only once. The chain joins TRBV25-1 to TRBJ2-7; a possible D gene is TRBD2 (5 bases). The V end lost 5 bases, the J end lost 6 bases, and 11 bases lay between the germline ends. The V gene's germline CDR1 is MGHDK and CDR2 SYGVNS. The CDR3 length is 12 residues. In DNA form, the CDR3 reads TGTGCCAGCAGTTCGGGGTGGGGCGAGCAGTACTTC. It translates to CASSSGWGEQYF.